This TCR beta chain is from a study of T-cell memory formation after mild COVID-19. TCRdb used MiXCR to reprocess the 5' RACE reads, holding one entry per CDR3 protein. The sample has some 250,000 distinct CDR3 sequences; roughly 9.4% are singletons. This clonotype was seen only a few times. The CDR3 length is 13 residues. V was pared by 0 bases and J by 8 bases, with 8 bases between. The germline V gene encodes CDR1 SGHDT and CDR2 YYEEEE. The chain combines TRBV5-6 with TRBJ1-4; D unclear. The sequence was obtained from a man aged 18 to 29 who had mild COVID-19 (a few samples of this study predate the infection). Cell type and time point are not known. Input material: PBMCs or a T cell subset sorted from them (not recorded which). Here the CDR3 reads CASSLVMGEKLFF. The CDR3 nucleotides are TGTGCCAGCAGCTTGGTCATGGGAGAAAAACTGTTTTTT.